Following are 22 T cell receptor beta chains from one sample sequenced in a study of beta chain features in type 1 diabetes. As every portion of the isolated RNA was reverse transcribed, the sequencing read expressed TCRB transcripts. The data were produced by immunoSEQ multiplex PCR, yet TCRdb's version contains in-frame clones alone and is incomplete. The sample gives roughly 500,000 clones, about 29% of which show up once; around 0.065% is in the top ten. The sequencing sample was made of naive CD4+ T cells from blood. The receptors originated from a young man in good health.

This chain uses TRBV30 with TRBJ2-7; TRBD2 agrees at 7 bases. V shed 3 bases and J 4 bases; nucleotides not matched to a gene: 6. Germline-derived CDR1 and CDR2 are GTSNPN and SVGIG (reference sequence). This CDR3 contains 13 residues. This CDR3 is CAWSRTSPYEQYF. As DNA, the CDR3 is TGTGCCTGGAGCCGGACTAGTCCATACGAGCAGTACTTC.

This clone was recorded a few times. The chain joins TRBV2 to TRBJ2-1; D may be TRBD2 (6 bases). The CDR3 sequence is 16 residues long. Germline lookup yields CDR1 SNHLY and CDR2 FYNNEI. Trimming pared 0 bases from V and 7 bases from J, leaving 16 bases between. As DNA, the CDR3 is TGTGCCAGCAGTGAAGCCCGTCCGGGAGCCGGGAATGAGCAGTTCTTC. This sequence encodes CASSEARPGAGNEQFF.

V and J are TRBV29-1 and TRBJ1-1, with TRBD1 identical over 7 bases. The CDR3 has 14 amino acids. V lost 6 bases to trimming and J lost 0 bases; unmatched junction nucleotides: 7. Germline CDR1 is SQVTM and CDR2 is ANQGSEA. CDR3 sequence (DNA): TGCAGCGTCCTTCGGACAGGAATGAACACTGAAGCTTTCTTT. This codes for CSVLRTGMNTEAFF.

DNA of the CDR3: TGCAGCGTTACCGTCGACTATGGCTACACCTTC. The encoded protein is CSVTVDYGYTF. The chain links TRBV29-1 to TRBJ1-2; D gene ambiguous. The germline V and J ends were trimmed by 5 bases and 3 bases, with 7 bases remaining between them. Germline CDR1 SQVTM, CDR2 ANQGSEA. The CDR3 is 11 residues long.

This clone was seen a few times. CDR3 sequence reads: CAIGAGQGREQYF. The CDR3 DNA reads TGTGCCATCGGAGCTGGACAGGGGCGCGAGCAGTACTTC. V usage is TRBV10-3 and J usage is TRBJ2-7, with 9 bases matching TRBD1. The CDR3 runs to 13 residues. Germline V gene data show CDR1 as ENHRY and CDR2 as SYGVKD. The V and J ends lost 8 bases and 6 bases, in that order; junction bases with no gene match: 8.

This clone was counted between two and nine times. The DNA for the CDR3 is TGCGCCAGCAGTCCCCGAAAGGGGGGAACTCAAAACCCCTACGAGCAGTACTTC. Its translation: CASSPRKGGTQNPYEQYF. The chain is built from TRBV23-1 and TRBJ2-7, with D perhaps matching TRBD1 or TRBD2 (6 bases each). TRBV23-1 is an open reading frame whose function is uncertain. Trimming stripped 4 bases from V and 2 bases from J, with 24 bases between. The CDR3 has 18 amino acids.

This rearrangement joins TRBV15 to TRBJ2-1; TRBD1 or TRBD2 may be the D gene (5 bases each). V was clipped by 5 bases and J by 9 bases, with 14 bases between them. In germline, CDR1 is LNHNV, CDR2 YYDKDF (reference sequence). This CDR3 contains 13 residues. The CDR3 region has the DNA TGTGCCACCAGCTGGGACGGGGACCGTGAGCAGTTCTTC. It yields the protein CATSWDGDREQFF.

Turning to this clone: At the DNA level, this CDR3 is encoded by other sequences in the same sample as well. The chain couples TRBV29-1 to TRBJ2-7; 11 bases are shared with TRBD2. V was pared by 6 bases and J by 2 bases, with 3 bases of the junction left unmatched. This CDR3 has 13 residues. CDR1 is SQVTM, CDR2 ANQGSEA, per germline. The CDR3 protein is CSVGGLAAYEQYF. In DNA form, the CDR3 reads TGCAGCGTCGGGGGACTAGCGGCCTACGAGCAGTACTTC.

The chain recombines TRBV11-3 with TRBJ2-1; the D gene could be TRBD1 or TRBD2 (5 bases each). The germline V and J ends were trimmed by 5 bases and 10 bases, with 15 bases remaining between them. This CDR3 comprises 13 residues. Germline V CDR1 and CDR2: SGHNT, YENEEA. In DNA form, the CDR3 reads TGTGCCAGCAGCCCGGGACCCGTCCTGGAGCAGTTCTTC. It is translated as CASSPGPVLEQFF.

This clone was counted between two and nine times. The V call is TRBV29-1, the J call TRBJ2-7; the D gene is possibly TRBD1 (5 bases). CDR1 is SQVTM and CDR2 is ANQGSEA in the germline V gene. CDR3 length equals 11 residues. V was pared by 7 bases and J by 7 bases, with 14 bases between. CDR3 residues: CSGWTFQEQYF. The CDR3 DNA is TGCAGCGGTTGGACATTTCAGGAGCAGTACTTC.

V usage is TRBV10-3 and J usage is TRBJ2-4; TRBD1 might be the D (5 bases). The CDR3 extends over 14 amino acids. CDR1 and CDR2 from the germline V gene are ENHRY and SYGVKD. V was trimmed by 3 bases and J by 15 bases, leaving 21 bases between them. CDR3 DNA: TGTGCCATCAGTGATGACAGAGAAGTATTCGACATGTACTTC. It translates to CAISDDREVFDMYF.

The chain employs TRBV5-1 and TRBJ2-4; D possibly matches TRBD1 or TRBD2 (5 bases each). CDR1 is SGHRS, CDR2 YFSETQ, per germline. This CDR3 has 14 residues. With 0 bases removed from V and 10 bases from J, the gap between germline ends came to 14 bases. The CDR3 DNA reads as TGCGCCAGCAGCTTGGGGCAGGGAGATGGAATTCAGTACTTC. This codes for CASSLGQGDGIQYF.

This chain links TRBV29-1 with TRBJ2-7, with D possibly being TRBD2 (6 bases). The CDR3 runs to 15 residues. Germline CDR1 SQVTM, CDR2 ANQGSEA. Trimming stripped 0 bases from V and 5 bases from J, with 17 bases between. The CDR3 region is CSVEDSRGTKDEQYF. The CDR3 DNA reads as TGCAGCGTTGAAGATTCCCGGGGGACGAAGGACGAGCAGTACTTC.

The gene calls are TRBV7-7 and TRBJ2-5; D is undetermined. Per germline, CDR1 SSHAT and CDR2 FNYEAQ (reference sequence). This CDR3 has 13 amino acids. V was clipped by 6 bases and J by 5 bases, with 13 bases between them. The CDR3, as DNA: TGTGCCAGCAGTTCCACAACCCGGGAGACCCAGTACTTC. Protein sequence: CASSSTTRETQYF.

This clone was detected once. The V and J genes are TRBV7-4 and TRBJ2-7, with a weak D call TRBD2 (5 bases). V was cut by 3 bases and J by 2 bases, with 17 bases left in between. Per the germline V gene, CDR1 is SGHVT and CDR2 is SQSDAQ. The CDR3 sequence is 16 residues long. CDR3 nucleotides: TGTGCCAGCAGCTTCCCATGTGTAGCGAAAACCTACGAGCAGTACTTC. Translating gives CASSFPCVAKTYEQYF.

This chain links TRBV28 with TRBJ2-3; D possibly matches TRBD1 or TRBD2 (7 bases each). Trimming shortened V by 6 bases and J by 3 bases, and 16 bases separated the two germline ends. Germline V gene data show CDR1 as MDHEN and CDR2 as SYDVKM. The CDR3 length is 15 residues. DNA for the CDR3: TGTGCCAGCAGGAAAGGGGGCGGGAGTACAGATACGCAGTATTTT. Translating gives CASRKGGGSTDTQYF.

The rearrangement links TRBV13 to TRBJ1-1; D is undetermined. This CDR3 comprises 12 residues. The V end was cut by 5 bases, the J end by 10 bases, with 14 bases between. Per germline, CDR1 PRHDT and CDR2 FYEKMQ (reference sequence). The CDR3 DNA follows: TGTGCCAGCAGCCACCGCACCGGTAGAGCTTTCTTT. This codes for CASSHRTGRAFF. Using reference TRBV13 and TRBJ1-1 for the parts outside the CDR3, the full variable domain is AAGVIQSPRHLIKEKRETATLKCYPIPRHDTVYWYQQGPGQDPQFLISFYEKMQSDKGSIPDRFSAQQFSDYHSELNMSSLELGDSALYFCASSHRTGRAFFGQGTRLTVV.

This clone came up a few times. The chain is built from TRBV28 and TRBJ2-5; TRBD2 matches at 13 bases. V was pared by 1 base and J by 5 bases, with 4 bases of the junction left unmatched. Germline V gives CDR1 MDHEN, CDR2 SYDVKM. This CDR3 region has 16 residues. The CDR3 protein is CASSLSGTSGMETQYF. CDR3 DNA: TGTGCCAGCAGTTTATCAGGGACTAGCGGGATGGAGACCCAGTACTTC. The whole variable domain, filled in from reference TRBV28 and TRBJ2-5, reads DVKVTQSSRYLVKRTGEKVFLECVQDMDHENMFWYRQDPGLGLRLIYFSYDVKMKEKGDIPEGYSVSREKKERFSLILESASTNQTSMYLCASSLSGTSGMETQYFGPGTRLLVL.

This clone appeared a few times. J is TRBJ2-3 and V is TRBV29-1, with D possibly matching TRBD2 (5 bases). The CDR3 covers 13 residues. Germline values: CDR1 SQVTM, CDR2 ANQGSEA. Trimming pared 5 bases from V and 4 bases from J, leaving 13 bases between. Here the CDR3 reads CSVNRDGADTQYF. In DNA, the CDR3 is TGCAGCGTTAACCGGGATGGGGCAGATACGCAGTATTTT.

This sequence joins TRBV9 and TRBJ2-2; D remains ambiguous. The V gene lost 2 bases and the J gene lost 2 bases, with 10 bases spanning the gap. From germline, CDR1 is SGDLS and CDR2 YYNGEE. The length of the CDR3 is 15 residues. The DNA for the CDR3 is TGTGCCAGCAGCGTTACCTGGGCCAACACCGGGGAGCTGTTTTTT. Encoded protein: CASSVTWANTGELFF.

CDR3 DNA: TGTGCCAGCAGCTTAGATCGAACTAGCGGGAGATATGAGACCCAGTACTTC. Translation: CASSLDRTSGRYETQYF. The gene calls are TRBV7-6 and TRBJ2-5; 11 positions agree with TRBD2. The ends lost 1 base at V and 5 bases at J; junction bases unmatched: 9. Germline loops: CDR1 SGHVS, CDR2 FNYEAQ. The CDR3 consists of 17 residues.

CDR3 amino acids: CASKLAGADTQYF. CDR3 bases: TGTGCCAGCAAACTAGCGGGAGCAGATACGCAGTATTTT. The chain links TRBV7-3 to TRBJ2-3, with TRBD2 matching over 11 bases. CDR3 length equals 13 residues. Germline CDR1 SGHTA, CDR2 FQGTGA. After removal of 7 bases from V and 4 bases from J, the junction contained 1 base not matched to a gene.